This TCR beta chain was observed in a study of cytomegalovirus exposure and HLA in healthy donors. Study results and limitations: Equally common other TCR beta chains were less clonally expanded than HLA-associated ones, a later analysis found.

On this clone: Its antigen is currently unknown.

Vbeta (60) and Jbeta (13) primers were used in the PCR. Using immunoSEQ multiplex PCR, the repertoire was profiled, and TCRdb retains in-frame clones only, with some absent. The table shows roughly 160,000 clones, with 84% occurring only once. V shed 4 bases, J shed 9 bases, and the junction held 5 bases outside the gene matches. This CDR3 spans 15 amino acids. Germline loops: CDR1 SGHTA, CDR2 FQGNSA. Sequences were obtained from PBMCs. The TCR comes from a man aged 25 to 45 in good health and CMV-seronegative. The chain is built from TRBV7-2 and TRBJ2-1; 14 bases are a match to TRBD2. This CDR3 reads CASSSGLAGVSEQFF. The DNA of the CDR3 is TGTGCCAGCAGCTCGGGACTAGCGGGAGTCAGTGAGCAGTTCTTC.